These 19 T cell receptor beta chains originate from one sample sequenced in a study of blood T cell repertoires in COVID-19. The repertoire was sequenced with immunoSEQ multiplex PCR; TCRdb's copy has only in-frame clones and lacks some. Among under 350,000 clones listed, approximately 83% were seen once. Sequenced material: peripheral blood. These TCRs come from a woman in her 70s with acute or convalescent COVID-19.

The rearrangement links TRBV11-2 to TRBJ1-2; 7 bases match TRBD1. Looked up from germline, CDR1 is SGHAT and CDR2 is FQNNGV. V trimming: 4 bases; J trimming: 8 bases; junction bases outside the gene matches: 4. The CDR3 is made up of 12 amino acids. DNA of the CDR3: TGTGCCAGCAGCTCACAGGGGAGAGGCTACACCTTC. Encoded protein: CASSSQGRGYTF.

This clone was seen a handful of times. This chain connects TRBV3-1 (or the pseudogene TRBV3-2) to TRBJ1-2, with 8 bases matching TRBD1. The CDR3 spans 13 residues. V lost 4 bases to trimming and J lost 8 bases; unmatched junction nucleotides: 6. Germline values: CDR1 LGHDT, CDR2 YNNKEL (reference sequence). The CDR3, as DNA: TGTGCCAGCAGCCCCCACAGGACAGGGGGCTACACCTTC. The encoded protein is CASSPHRTGGYTF.

V gene TRBV6-5 combines with J gene TRBJ2-7; the D gene is possibly TRBD2 (6 bases). The CDR3 has 13 amino acids. Germline values: CDR1 MNHEY, CDR2 SVGAGI. V lost 8 bases, J lost 5 bases, and 16 bases lay in between. CDR3 region: CASLVGGFDEQYF. Written as DNA, the CDR3 is TGTGCCAGCCTAGTTGGGGGGTTTGACGAGCAGTACTTC.

The rearrangement uses TRBV7-3 and TRBJ1-6; 7 bases are a match to TRBD1. Trimming cost V 4 bases and J 5 bases; bases outside gene matches: 2. The CDR3 loop spans 14 amino acids. From germline, CDR1 is SGHTA and CDR2 FQGTGA. CDR3 coding DNA: TGTGCCAGCAGCTCCGGGACAGATAATTCACCCCTCCACTTT. Translating it yields CASSSGTDNSPLHF.

The chain's CDR3 is CASSSAQGASKTF. The CDR3 bases are TGTGCCAGCAGCTCGGCCCAGGGGGCGTCCAAGACCTTC. The rearrangement links TRBV5-4 to TRBJ1-2; 8 nucleotides match TRBD1. Germline values: CDR1 SGHNT, CDR2 YYREEE (reference sequence). The CDR3 sequence is 13 residues long. V was pared by 3 bases and J by 14 bases, with 12 bases of the junction left unmatched.

This clone was seen a single time. J is TRBJ1-3 and V is TRBV18; tentatively, D is TRBD1 (6 bases). The CDR3 has 14 amino acids. The germline V gene has CDR1 KGHSH and CDR2 LQKENI. The V gene lost 3 bases and the J gene lost 2 bases, with 8 bases spanning the gap. CDR3 protein: CASSPSGAGNTIYF. CDR3 nucleotides: TGTGCCAGCTCACCCTCAGGGGCTGGAAACACCATATATTTT.

This sequence joins TRBV27 and TRBJ1-6; D unresolved. CDR3 length: 15 residues. Germline values: CDR1 MNHEY, CDR2 SMNVEV (reference sequence). V was cut by 8 bases and J by 6 bases, with 17 bases left in between. The CDR3 sequence: CASLSYPGLNSPLHF. CDR3 coding DNA: TGTGCCAGCCTCTCCTATCCAGGCCTTAATTCACCCCTCCACTTT.

The V gene is TRBV11-2, the J gene TRBJ2-1; maybe TRBD2 (5 bases). V lost 5 bases to trimming and J lost 9 bases, with 14 bases between them. The CDR3 covers 13 residues. Germline-derived CDR1 and CDR2 are SGHAT and FQNNGV. The DNA of the CDR3 is TGTGCCAGCAGCCGAGGGCTGGAGACTGAGCAGTTCTTC. Encoded protein: CASSRGLETEQFF.

V and J are TRBV6-1 and TRBJ1-1; perhaps TRBD1 as D (5 bases). The length of the CDR3 is 13 residues. V shed 2 bases and J shed 7 bases, with 11 bases lying between them. Germline CDR1 reads MNHNS; CDR2 reads SASEGT. The CDR3 here is CASSERQPSEAFF. The CDR3 DNA sequence: TGTGCCAGCAGTGAACGACAGCCCAGTGAAGCTTTCTTT.

V is TRBV10-3 and J is TRBJ1-5; TRBD1 might be the D (5 bases). CDR1 and CDR2 from the germline V gene are ENHRY and SYGVKD. V was shortened by 3 bases and J by 0 bases, with 9 bases between the two germline ends. This CDR3 contains 15 residues. The DNA for the CDR3 is TGTGCCATCAGTGACCCAGGGTATAGCAATCAGCCCCAGCATTTT. Its translation is CAISDPGYSNQPQHF.

This clone was recorded a few times. The sample carries other DNA sequences with the same CDR3. The chain combines TRBV5-4 with TRBJ2-5; possibly TRBD2 for D (5 bases). This CDR3 has 14 residues. Trimming left V 0 bases short and J 4 bases short, with 10 bases between. Per germline, CDR1 SGHNT and CDR2 YYREEE (reference sequence). CDR3 loop: CASSLAGRGETQYF. In DNA form, the CDR3 reads TGTGCCAGCAGCTTGGCGGGGAGAGGAGAGACCCAGTACTTC.

Remarks on this clone: The same CDR3 arises from other DNA sequences in this sample as well. This CDR3 is CASSLSGSSYEQYF. CDR3 bases: TGTGCCAGCAGCCTTAGCGGTAGCTCCTACGAGCAGTACTTC. The chain employs TRBV7-9 and TRBJ2-7, with TRBD2 as a possible D gene (6 bases). V was clipped by 5 bases and J by 0 bases, with 11 bases between them. The CDR3 is 14 residues long. Per germline, CDR1 SEHNR and CDR2 FQNEAQ (reference sequence).

This clone appeared a few times. Other DNA variants within this sample encode the same CDR3. The chain couples TRBV5-4 to TRBJ1-2, with D possibly TRBD1 on 6 matching bases. Germline CDR1 is SGHNT and CDR2 is YYREEE (reference sequence). V was trimmed by 2 bases and J by 2 bases, leaving 7 bases between them. This CDR3 contains 13 residues. CDR3 sequence: CASSFDRNYGYTF. The CDR3 nucleotides are TGTGCCAGCAGCTTCGACAGGAACTATGGCTACACCTTC.

This clone has only a few counts. CDR3 coding DNA: TGTGCCAGCAGCTCCTGGACAGGGGTTTATTATGGCTACACCTTC. Translating gives CASSSWTGVYYGYTF. The chain carries TRBV5-4 and TRBJ1-2, with 9 bases matching TRBD1. Trimming cost V 3 bases and J 5 bases; bases outside gene matches: 8. Germline CDR1 is SGHNT and CDR2 is YYREEE (reference sequence). The CDR3 spans 15 residues.

This rearrangement joins TRBV7-9 to TRBJ2-5; no clear D gene. CDR1 SEHNR and CDR2 FQNEAQ come from the germline V gene (reference sequence). This CDR3 spans 13 amino acids. V was cut by 3 bases and J by 4 bases, with 9 bases left in between. In nucleotides, the CDR3 is TGTGCCAGCAGCTTGGAGTACCGAGAGACCCAGTACTTC. Residues: CASSLEYRETQYF. The complete variable domain, with remaining parts taken from reference TRBV7-9 and TRBJ2-5, reads DTGVSQNPRHKITKRGQNVTFRCDPISEHNRLYWYRQTLGQGPEFLTYFQNEAQLEKSRLLSDRFSAERPKGSFSTLEIQRTEQGDSAMYLCASSLEYRETQYFGPGTRLLVL.

The V gene is TRBV6-6, the J gene TRBJ1-6, with 7 positions matching TRBD1. Looked up from germline, CDR1 is MNHNY and CDR2 is SVGAGI (reference sequence). With 11 bases clipped from V and 8 bases from J, the junction kept 12 bases outside the gene matches. There are 14 residues in the CDR3. The DNA for the CDR3 is TGTGCCGCCAGCTTGACAGGGCGAGATTCACCCCTCCACTTT. This codes for CAASLTGRDSPLHF.

This clone has a count of ten or more. One end of the junction does not line up with germline, which may come from a read error. V usage is TRBV4-1 and J usage is TRBJ1-6, with D uncertain. Germline V CDR1 and CDR2: MGHRA, YSYEKL. The CDR3 covers 14 residues. DNA for the CDR3: TGCGCCAGCAGCGCGGGGTCATTTAATTCGCCCCTCCACTTT. Its translation is CASSAGSFNSPLHF.

The chain couples TRBV6-6 to TRBJ1-5; D remains ambiguous. This CDR3 contains 14 residues. Trimming removed 2 bases at V and 2 bases at J, with 7 bases between. The V gene's germline CDR1 is MNHNY and CDR2 SVGAGI (reference sequence). CDR3 bases: TGTGCCAGCAGTTACGGTAGTGGCAATCAGCCCCAGCATTTT. This sequence encodes CASSYGSGNQPQHF.

The rearrangement links TRBV3-1 (or the pseudogene TRBV3-2) to TRBJ1-4; the D is unclear. Germline V gene lookup returns CDR1 LGHDT and CDR2 YNNKEL (reference sequence). CDR3 length equals 11 residues. The V and J ends lost 2 bases and 7 bases respectively, with 2 bases between them. CDR3 bases: TGTGCCAGCAGCCAACTTGAAAAACTGTTTTTT. It is translated as CASSQLEKLFF.